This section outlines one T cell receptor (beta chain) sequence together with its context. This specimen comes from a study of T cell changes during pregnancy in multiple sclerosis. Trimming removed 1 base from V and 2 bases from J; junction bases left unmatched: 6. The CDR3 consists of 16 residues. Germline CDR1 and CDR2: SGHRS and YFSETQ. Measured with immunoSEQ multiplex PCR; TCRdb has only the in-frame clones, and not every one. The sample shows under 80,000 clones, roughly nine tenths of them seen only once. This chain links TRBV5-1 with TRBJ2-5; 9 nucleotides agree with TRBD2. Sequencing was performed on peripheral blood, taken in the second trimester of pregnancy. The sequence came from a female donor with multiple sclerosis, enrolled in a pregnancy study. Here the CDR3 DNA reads TGCGCCAGCAGCTTGCAGCCCAGCGGGGGGCAAGAGACCCAGTACTTC. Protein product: CASSLQPSGGQETQYF. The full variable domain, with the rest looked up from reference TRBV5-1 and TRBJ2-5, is KAGVTQTPRYLIKTRGQQVTLSCSPISGHRSVSWYQQTPGQGLQFLFEYFSETQRNKGNFPGRFSGRQFSNSRSEMNVSTLELGDSALYLCASSLQPSGGQETQYFGPGTRLLVL.